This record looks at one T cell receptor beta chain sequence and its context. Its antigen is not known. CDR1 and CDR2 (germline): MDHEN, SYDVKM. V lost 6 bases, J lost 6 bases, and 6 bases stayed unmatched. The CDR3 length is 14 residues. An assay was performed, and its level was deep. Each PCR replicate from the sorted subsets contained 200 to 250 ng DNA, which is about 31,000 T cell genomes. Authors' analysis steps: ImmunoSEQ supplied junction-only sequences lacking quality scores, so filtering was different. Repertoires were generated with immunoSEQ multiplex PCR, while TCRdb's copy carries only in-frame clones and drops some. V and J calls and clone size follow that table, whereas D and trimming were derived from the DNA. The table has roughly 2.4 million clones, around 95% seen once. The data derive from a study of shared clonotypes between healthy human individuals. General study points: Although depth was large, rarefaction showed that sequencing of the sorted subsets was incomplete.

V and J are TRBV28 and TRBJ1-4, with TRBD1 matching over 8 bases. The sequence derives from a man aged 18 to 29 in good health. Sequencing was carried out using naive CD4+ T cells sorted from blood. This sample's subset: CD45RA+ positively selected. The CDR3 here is CASRTGEWDEKLFF. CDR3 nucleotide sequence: TGTGCCAGCAGGACAGGGGAGTGGGATGAAAAACTGTTTTTT.